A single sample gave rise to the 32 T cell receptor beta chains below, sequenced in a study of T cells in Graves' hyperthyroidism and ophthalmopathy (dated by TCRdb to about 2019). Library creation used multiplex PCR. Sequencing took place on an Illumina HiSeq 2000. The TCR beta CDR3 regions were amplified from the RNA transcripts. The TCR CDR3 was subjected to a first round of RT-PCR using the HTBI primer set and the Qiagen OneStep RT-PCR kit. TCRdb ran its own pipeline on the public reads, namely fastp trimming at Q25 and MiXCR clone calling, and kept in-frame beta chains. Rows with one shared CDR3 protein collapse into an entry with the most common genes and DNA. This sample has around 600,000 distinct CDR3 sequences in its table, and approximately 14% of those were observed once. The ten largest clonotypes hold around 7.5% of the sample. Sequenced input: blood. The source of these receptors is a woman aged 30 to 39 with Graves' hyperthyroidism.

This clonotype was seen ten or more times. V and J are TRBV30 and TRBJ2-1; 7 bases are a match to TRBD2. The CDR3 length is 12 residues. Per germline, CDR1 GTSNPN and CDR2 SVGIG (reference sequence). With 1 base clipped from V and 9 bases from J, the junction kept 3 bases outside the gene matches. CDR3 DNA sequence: TGTGCCTGGAGTGCCTCTAGCGGTGAGCAGTTCTTC. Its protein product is CAWSASSGEQFF.

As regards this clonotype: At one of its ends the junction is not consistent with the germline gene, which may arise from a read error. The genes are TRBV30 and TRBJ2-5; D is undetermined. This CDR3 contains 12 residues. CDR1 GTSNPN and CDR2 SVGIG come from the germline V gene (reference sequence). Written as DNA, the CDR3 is TGCGCCTGGAGTGTACAAGGAGAGACCCAGTACTTC. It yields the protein CAWSVQGETQYF.

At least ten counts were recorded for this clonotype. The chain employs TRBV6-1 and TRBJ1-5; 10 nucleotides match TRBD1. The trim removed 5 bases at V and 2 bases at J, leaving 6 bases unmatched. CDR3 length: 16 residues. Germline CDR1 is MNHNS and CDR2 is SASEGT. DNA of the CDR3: TGTGCCAGCAGTCCCGGGACAGGGGCGGGCAATCAGCCCCAGCATTTT. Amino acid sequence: CASSPGTGAGNQPQHF.

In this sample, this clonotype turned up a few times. CDR3 protein: CASSRTGGDTDTQYF. Here the CDR3 DNA reads TGTGCCAGCAGCCGGACAGGGGGGGACACAGATACGCAGTATTTT. The gene calls are TRBV7-9 and TRBJ2-3; 10 bases map to TRBD1. J lost 2 bases, V lost 5 bases, and 4 bases had no gene match. CDR1 is SEHNR and CDR2 is FQNEAQ in the germline V gene (reference sequence). The length of the CDR3 is 15 residues.

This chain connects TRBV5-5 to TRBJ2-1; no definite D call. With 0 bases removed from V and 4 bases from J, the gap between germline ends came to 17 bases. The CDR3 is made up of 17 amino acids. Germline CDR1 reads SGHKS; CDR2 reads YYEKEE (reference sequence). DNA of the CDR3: TGTGCCAGCAGCTTGGAAACATCCACTATTAGTTACAATGAGCAGTTCTTC. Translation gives CASSLETSTISYNEQFF.

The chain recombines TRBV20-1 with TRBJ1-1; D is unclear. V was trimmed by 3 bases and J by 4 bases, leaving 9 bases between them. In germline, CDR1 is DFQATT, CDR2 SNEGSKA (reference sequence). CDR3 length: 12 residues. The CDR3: CSASFGFTEAFF. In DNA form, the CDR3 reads TGCAGTGCTAGTTTCGGCTTCACTGAAGCTTTCTTT.

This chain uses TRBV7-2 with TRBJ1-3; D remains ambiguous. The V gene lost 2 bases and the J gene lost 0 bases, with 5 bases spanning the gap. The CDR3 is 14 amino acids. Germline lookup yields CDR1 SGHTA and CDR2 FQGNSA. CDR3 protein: CASSLTFSGNTIYF. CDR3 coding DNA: TGTGCCAGCAGCTTAACATTCTCTGGAAACACCATATATTTT.

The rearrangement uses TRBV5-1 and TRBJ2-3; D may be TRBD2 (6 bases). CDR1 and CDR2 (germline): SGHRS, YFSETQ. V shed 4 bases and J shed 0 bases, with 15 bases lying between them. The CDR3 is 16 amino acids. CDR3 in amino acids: CASSLGLSPSTDTQYF. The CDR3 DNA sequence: TGCGCCAGCAGCCTAGGACTATCGCCTAGCACAGATACGCAGTATTTT. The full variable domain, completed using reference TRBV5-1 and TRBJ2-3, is KAGVTQTPRYLIKTRGQQVTLSCSPISGHRSVSWYQQTPGQGLQFLFEYFSETQRNKGNFPGRFSGRQFSNSRSEMNVSTLELGDSALYLCASSLGLSPSTDTQYFGPGTRLTVL.

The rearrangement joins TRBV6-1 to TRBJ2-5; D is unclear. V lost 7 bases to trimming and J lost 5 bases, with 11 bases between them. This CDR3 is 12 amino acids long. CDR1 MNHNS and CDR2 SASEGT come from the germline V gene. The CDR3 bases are TGTGCCAGCATTGTCCCCGGGGAGACCCAGTACTTC. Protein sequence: CASIVPGETQYF.

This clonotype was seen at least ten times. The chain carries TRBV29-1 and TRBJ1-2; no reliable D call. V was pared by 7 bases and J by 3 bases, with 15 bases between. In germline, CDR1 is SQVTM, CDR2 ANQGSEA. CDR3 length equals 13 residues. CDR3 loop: CSAAGRLDYGYTF. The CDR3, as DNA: TGCAGCGCCGCCGGGAGGCTGGACTATGGCTACACCTTC.

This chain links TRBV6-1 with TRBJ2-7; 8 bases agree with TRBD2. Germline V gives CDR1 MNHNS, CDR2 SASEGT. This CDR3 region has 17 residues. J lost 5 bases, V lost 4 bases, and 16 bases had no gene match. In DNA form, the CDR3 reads TGTGCCAGCAGTGCAACCCCCGGACTAGCTGGTCCGCACGAGCAGTACTTC. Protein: CASSATPGLAGPHEQYF.

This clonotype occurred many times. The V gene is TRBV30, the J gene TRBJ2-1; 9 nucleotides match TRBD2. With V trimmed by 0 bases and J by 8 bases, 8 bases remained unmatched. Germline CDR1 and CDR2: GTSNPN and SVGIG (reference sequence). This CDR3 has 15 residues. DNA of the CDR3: TGTGCCTGGAGTGTTTCGGGACTAGCTTCCCATGAGCAGTTCTTC. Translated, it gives CAWSVSGLASHEQFF.

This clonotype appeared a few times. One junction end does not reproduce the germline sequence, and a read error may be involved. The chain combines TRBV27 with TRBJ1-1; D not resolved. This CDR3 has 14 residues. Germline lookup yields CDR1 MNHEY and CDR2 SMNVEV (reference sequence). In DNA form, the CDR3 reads TGTGCCATCAGTCCGACACCCGGAGGCACTGAAGCTTTCTTT. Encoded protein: CAISPTPGGTEAFF.

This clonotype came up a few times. The CDR3 region is CASSPSGGHTDTQYF. Here the CDR3 DNA reads TGTGCCAGCAGCCCGAGCGGGGGCCACACAGATACGCAGTATTTT. The gene calls are TRBV6-4 and TRBJ2-3; TRBD2 matches 8 bases. Trimming cost V 6 bases and J 2 bases; bases outside gene matches: 7. Germline CDR1 MRHNA, CDR2 SNTAGT. The length of the CDR3 is 15 residues.

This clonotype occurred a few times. In nucleotides, the CDR3 is TGTGCCAGCACCCAGGGGGGGAGTGAAGAAAAACTGTTTTTT. Its translation: CASTQGGSEEKLFF. The J gene is TRBJ1-4, the V gene TRBV7-9, with 7 nucleotides matching TRBD1. V gave up 7 bases and J gave up 8 bases; unmatched junction bases: 10. From germline, CDR1 is SEHNR and CDR2 FQNEAQ (reference sequence). The CDR3 is made up of 14 amino acids.

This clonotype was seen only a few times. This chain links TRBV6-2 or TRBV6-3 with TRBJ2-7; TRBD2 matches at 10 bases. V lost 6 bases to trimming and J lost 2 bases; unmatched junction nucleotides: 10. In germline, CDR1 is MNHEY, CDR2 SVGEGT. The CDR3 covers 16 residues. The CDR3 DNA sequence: TGTGCCAGCAGGGGACTAGCGCCCGGAGGGACCTACGAGCAGTACTTC. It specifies CASRGLAPGGTYEQYF.

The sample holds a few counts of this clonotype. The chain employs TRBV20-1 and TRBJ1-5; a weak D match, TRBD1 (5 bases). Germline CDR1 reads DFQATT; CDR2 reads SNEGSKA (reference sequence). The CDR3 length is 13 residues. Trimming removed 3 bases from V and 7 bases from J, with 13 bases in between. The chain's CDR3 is CSARGGSVQPQHF. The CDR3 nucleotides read TGCAGTGCTAGGGGGGGAAGCGTACAGCCCCAGCATTTT.

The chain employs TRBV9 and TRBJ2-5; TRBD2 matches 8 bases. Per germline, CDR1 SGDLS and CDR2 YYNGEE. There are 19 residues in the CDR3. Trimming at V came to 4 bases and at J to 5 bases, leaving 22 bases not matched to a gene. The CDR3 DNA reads TGTGCCAGCAGCTCCCGGGGGGATCTAGCGGGTTTAAGCGCCGAGACCCAGTACTTC. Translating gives CASSSRGDLAGLSAETQYF.

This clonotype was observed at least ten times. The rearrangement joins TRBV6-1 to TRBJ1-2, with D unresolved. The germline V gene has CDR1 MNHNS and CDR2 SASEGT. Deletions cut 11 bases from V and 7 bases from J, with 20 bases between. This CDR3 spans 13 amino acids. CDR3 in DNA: TGTGCCTCCAAGCCGGGCAGGACGTCTGGCTACACCTTC. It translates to CASKPGRTSGYTF.

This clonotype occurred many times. Written as DNA, the CDR3 is TGCAGTGCTAGGGGGACAGGGGACTCACCCCTCCACTTT. It is translated as CSARGTGDSPLHF. The chain couples TRBV20-1 to TRBJ1-6; 10 nucleotides line up with TRBD1. The ends lost 3 bases at V and 10 bases at J; junction bases unmatched: 3. Per the germline V gene, CDR1 is DFQATT and CDR2 is SNEGSKA (reference sequence). The CDR3 sequence is 13 residues long.

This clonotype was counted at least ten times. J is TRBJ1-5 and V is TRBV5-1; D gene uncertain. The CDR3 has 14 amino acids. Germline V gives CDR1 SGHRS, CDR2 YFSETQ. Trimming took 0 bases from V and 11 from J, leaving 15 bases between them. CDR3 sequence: CASSLEPDRLSQHF. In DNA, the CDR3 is TGCGCCAGCAGCTTGGAACCGGACCGTCTCTCCCAGCATTTT.

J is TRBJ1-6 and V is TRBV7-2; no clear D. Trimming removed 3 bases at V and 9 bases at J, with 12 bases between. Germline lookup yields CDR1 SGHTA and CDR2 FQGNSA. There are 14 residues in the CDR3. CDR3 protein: CASSLGAGLSPLHF. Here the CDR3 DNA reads TGTGCCAGCAGCTTGGGTGCGGGTCTTTCACCCCTCCACTTT.

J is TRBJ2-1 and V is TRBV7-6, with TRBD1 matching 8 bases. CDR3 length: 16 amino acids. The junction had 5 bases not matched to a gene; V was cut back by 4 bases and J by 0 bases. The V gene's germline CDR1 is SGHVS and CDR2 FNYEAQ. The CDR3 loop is CASSSDRASSYNEQFF. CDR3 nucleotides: TGTGCCAGCAGCTCGGACAGGGCGAGCTCCTACAATGAGCAGTTCTTC.

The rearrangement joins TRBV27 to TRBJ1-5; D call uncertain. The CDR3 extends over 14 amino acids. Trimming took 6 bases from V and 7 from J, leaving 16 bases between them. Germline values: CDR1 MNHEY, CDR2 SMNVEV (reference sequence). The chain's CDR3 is CASSARGGVQPQHF. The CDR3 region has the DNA TGTGCCAGCAGCGCGAGAGGTGGGGTCCAGCCCCAGCATTTT.

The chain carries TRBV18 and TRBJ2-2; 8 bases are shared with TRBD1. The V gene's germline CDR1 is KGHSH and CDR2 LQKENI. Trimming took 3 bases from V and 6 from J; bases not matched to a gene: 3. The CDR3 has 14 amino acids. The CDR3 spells CASSPGTGSGELFF. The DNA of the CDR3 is TGTGCCAGCTCACCCGGGACAGGTTCCGGGGAGCTGTTTTTT.

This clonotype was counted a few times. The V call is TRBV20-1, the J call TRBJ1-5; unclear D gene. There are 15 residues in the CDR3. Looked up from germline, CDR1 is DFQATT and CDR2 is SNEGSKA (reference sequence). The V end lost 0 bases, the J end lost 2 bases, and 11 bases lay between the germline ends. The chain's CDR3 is CSAREESVGNQPQHF. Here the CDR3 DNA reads TGCAGTGCTAGAGAAGAGTCTGTTGGCAATCAGCCCCAGCATTTT.

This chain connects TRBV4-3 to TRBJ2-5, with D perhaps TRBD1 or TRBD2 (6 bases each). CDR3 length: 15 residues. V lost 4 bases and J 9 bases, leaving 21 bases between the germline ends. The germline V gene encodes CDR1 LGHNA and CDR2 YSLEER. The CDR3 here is CASSPGAGSLVAQYF. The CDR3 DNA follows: TGCGCCAGCAGCCCGGGGGCGGGCTCCCTGGTGGCCCAGTACTTC.

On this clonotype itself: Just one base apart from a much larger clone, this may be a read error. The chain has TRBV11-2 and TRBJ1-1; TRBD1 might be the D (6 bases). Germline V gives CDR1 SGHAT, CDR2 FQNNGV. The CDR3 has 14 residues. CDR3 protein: CVSSFDGGYTEAFF. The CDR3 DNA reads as TGTGTCAGCAGCTTTGACGGGGGCTACACTGAAGCTTTCTTT.

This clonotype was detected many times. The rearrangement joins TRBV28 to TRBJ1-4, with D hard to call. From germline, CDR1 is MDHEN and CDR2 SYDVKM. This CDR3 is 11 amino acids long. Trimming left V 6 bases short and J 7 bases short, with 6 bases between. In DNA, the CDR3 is TGTGCCAGCAGAGAGGTTGAAAAACTGTTTTTT. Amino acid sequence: CASREVEKLFF.

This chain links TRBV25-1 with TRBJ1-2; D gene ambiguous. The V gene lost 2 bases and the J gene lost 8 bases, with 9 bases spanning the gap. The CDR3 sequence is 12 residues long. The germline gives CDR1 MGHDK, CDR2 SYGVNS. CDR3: CASSEMVGGYTF. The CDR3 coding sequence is TGTGCCAGCAGTGAAATGGTTGGAGGCTACACCTTC.

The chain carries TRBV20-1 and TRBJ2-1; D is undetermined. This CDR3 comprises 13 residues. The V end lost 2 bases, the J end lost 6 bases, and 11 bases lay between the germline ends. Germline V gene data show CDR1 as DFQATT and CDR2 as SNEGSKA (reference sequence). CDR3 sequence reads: CSARPLEANEQFF. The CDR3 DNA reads TGCAGTGCTAGACCCTTGGAAGCCAATGAGCAGTTCTTC.

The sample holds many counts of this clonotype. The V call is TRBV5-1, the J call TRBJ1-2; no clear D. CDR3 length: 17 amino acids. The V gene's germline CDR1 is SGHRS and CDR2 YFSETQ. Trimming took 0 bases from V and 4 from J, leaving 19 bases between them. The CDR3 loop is CASSLGPETAAGYGYTF. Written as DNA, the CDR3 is TGCGCCAGCAGCTTGGGACCCGAGACGGCTGCTGGCTATGGCTACACCTTC.